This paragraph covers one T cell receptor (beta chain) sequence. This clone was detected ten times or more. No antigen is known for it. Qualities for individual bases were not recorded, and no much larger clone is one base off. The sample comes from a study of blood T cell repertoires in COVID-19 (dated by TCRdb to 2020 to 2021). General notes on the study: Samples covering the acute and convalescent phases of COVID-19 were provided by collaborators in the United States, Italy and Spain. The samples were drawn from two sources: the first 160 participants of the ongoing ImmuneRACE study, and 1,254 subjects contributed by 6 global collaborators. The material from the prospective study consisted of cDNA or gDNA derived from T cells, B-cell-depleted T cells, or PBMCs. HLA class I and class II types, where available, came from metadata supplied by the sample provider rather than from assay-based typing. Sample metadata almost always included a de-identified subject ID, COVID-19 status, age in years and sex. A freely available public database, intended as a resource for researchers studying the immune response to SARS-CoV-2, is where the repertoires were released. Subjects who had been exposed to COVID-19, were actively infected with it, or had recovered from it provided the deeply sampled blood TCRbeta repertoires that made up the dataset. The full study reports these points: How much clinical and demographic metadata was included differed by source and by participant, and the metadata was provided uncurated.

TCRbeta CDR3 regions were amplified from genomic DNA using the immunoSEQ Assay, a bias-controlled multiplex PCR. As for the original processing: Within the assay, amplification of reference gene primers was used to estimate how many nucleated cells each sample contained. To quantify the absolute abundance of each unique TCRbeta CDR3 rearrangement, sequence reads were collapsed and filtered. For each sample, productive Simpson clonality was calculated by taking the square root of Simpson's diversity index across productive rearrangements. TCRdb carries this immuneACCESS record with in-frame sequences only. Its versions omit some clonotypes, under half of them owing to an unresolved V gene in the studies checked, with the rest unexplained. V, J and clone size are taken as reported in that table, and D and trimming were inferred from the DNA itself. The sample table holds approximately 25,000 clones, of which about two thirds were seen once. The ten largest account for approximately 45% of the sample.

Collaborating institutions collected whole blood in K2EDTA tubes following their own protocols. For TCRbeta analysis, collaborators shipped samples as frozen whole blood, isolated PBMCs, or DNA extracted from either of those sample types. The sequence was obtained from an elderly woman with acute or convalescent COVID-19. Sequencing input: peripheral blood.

The CDR3 has the sequence CASSDPGLAAGELFF. The nucleotide sequence reads TGTGCCAGTAGCGATCCGGGACTAGCGGCCGGGGAGCTGTTTTTT. In this chain, TRBV19 is recombined with TRBJ2-2, with 11 bases in between that match TRBD2. The CDR3, from cysteine to phenylalanine, totals 15 residues. Only the CDR3 part of the read is kept: 45 bases, read in frame from the first base. The germline V end is reduced by 6 bases and the J end by 6 bases; junction bases left unmatched: 6. CDR1 LNHDA and CDR2 SQIVND were looked up in the germline V gene (reference sequence).